The 3 T cell receptor beta chains below were found in one sample sequenced in a study of shared clonotypes between healthy human individuals. Assay used: immunoSEQ multiplex PCR; TCRdb lists only in-frame clones, some missing. The table shows 1 million to 1.2 million clones, with about 72% occurring only once. Sequencing used memory CD4+ T cells from PBMCs. Subset here: CD45RA-negative fraction. The receptors come from a young man in good health. Some clones in this sample may be carry-over from other donors' samples.

The CDR3 DNA reads as TGCGCCAGCAGCCTTGAGGGGGTGTGGGAAAAACTGTTTTTT. It translates to CASSLEGVWEKLFF. The chain carries TRBV5-1 and TRBJ1-4, with TRBD1 as a possible D gene (6 bases). This CDR3 has 14 amino acids. V gave up 4 bases and J gave up 8 bases, with 15 bases separating them. The germline V gene has CDR1 SGHRS and CDR2 YFSETQ.

This sequence joins TRBV28 and TRBJ2-2; TRBD2 matches at 13 bases. In germline, CDR1 is MDHEN, CDR2 SYDVKM. This CDR3 comprises 18 residues. The V and J ends lost 4 bases and 4 bases, in that order; junction bases with no gene match: 9. CDR3 DNA sequence: TGTGCCAGCAGTTCCCTCGGACTAGCGGGAGTAGTCACCGGGGAGCTGTTTTTT. Encoded protein: CASSSLGLAGVVTGELFF.

The chain uses TRBV19 and TRBJ1-4; 9 bases are shared with TRBD1. The germline CDR1 and CDR2 sequences are LNHDA and SQIVND (reference sequence). The CDR3 runs 17 residues. The J segment lost 3 bases and the V segment lost 5 bases, leaving 10 bases of the junction unmatched. The CDR3 DNA reads TGTGCCAGTAGTCTCCGGACAGGGGCGAGGCCTAATGAAAAACTGTTTTTT. This sequence encodes CASSLRTGARPNEKLFF. Variable domain in full (rest from reference TRBV19 and TRBJ1-4): DGGITQSPKYLFRKEGQNVTLSCEQNLNHDAMYWYRQDPGQGLRLIYYSQIVNDFQKGDIAEGYSVSREKKESFPLTVTSAQKNPTAFYLCASSLRTGARPNEKLFFGSGTQLSVL.